Listed here are 15 T cell receptor beta chains from one sample, sequenced in a study of T cell changes during pregnancy in multiple sclerosis. Some clones are missing from TCRdb's copy, which holds only in-frame ones; the method was immunoSEQ multiplex PCR. The table includes around 35,000 clones, almost 95% detected once. Sequenced sample: PBMCs (not recorded whether the cells were cultured). The receptors come from a female donor with multiple sclerosis, enrolled in a pregnancy study.

This chain uses TRBV7-8 with TRBJ2-1, with 14 bases that match TRBD2. The CDR3 runs to 17 residues. V gave up 4 bases and J gave up 8 bases; unmatched junction bases: 10. Germline CDR1 SGHVS, CDR2 FQNEAQ. This CDR3 is CASSSHAGTSGSDEQFF. The CDR3 DNA reads TGTGCCAGCAGCTCGCACGCCGGGACTAGCGGGAGCGATGAGCAGTTCTTC.

V gene TRBV6-5 combines with J gene TRBJ2-7; 9 bases map to TRBD1. Unmatched junction bases numbered 11, after V lost 6 bases and J lost 5 bases. This CDR3 region has 15 residues. Germline CDR1 and CDR2: MNHEY and SVGAGI. The CDR3, as DNA: TGTGCCAGCAGACTAGGGACAGGGAATAGAGACGAGCAGTACTTC. Protein product: CASRLGTGNRDEQYF.

The chain carries TRBV5-4 and TRBJ2-1, with 9 bases that match TRBD2. Trimming at V came to 0 bases and at J to 4 bases, leaving 2 bases not matched to a gene. In germline, CDR1 is SGHNT, CDR2 YYREEE (reference sequence). This CDR3 has 15 residues. Written as DNA, the CDR3 is TGTGCCAGCAGCTTGGGACTAGCGGTATACAATGAGCAGTTCTTC. Protein sequence: CASSLGLAVYNEQFF.

Details on this clone: The sample carries other DNA sequences with the same CDR3. The chain links TRBV18 to TRBJ2-3; D ambiguous. The CDR3 is 13 residues long. Germline V lookup: CDR1 KGHSH, CDR2 LQKENI. Trimming removed 3 bases from V and 0 bases from J, with 4 bases in between. For the CDR3, the DNA is TGTGCCAGCTCACCGCCGAGCACAGATACGCAGTATTTT. It is translated as CASSPPSTDTQYF.

This clone was found a few times. V and J are TRBV2 and TRBJ2-2; D is perhaps TRBD1 (5 bases). The germline gives CDR1 SNHLY, CDR2 FYNNEI. The V end was cut by 0 bases, the J end by 5 bases, with 10 bases between. The CDR3 length is 15 residues. The CDR3 DNA reads as TGTGCCAGCAGTGAAGCCAGGGTGTGGACCGGGGAGCTGTTTTTT. This gives the protein CASSEARVWTGELFF. Based on the CDR3 plus reference TRBV2 and TRBJ2-2, the full variable domain is EPEVTQTPSHQVTQMGQEVILRCVPISNHLYFYWYRQILGQKVEFLVSFYNNEISEKSEIFDDQFSVERPDGSNFTLKIRSTKLEDSAMYFCASSEARVWTGELFFGEGSRLTVL.

This chain connects TRBV11-2 to TRBJ2-1, with D hard to call. Germline V gene sequence: CDR1 SGHAT, CDR2 FQNNGV. The CDR3 covers 14 residues. Trimming took off 0 bases at V and 3 bases at J, with 6 bases between the two ends. The CDR3 is CASSLDPVYNEQFF. CDR3 nucleotide sequence: TGTGCCAGCAGCTTAGATCCAGTCTACAATGAGCAGTTCTTC.

The rearrangement uses TRBV7-3 and TRBJ2-3, with 11 bases matching TRBD2. The CDR3 spans 18 residues. After removal of 5 bases from V and 6 bases from J, the junction contained 16 bases not matched to a gene. Germline V gives CDR1 SGHTA, CDR2 FQGTGA. The CDR3 is CASSPQILTSGRADTQYF. Here the CDR3 DNA reads TGTGCCAGCAGCCCGCAGATTCTTACTAGCGGGAGAGCTGATACGCAGTATTTT.

The chain recombines TRBV29-1 with TRBJ1-2; D possibly corresponds to TRBD1 (5 bases). Trimming took off 7 bases at V and 4 bases at J, with 10 bases between the two ends. CDR1 and CDR2 (germline): SQVTM, ANQGSEA. The CDR3 spans 11 residues. The CDR3 DNA sequence: TGCAGCGGACAGCAACTCTATGGCTACACCTTC. This translates into CSGQQLYGYTF.

V and J are TRBV6-6 and TRBJ2-5; possibly TRBD1 or TRBD2 for D (8 bases each). The length of the CDR3 is 14 residues. Germline CDR1 and CDR2: MNHNY and SVGAGI (reference sequence). V was trimmed by 5 bases and J by 5 bases, leaving 15 bases between them. The CDR3 here is CASSRTGTRETQYF. The CDR3 DNA reads as TGTGCCAGCAGTAGGACAGGGACTAGGGAGACCCAGTACTTC.

This chain joins TRBV5-1 and TRBJ2-3; D gene unclear. Germline assignment: CDR1 SGHRS and CDR2 YFSETQ. The CDR3 runs to 15 residues. V lost 0 bases, J lost 0 bases, and 8 bases lay in between. DNA of the CDR3: TGCGCCAGCAGCTTGGTGGCGGATAGCACAGATACGCAGTATTTT. Amino acids: CASSLVADSTDTQYF.

The chain carries TRBV7-7 and TRBJ2-2, with D perhaps TRBD1 (6 bases). CDR1 and CDR2 (germline): SSHAT, FNYEAQ (reference sequence). Trimming removed 5 bases at V and 4 bases at J, with 20 bases between. The CDR3 contains 17 residues. The DNA of the CDR3 is TGTGCCAGCAGCCCGTCTTCCCCCCAACAGGGCACCGGGGAGCTGTTTTTT. This encodes CASSPSSPQQGTGELFF.

The table lists this clone with a count of one. The chain has TRBV9 and TRBJ2-3; 10 nucleotides agree with TRBD2. The CDR3 length is 16 residues. Trimming removed 4 bases from V and 4 bases from J; junction bases left unmatched: 9. Germline V lookup: CDR1 SGDLS, CDR2 YYNGEE. CDR3 residues: CASSQTLAGVADTQYF. Written as DNA, the CDR3 is TGTGCCAGCAGCCAAACCCTAGCGGGAGTAGCAGATACGCAGTATTTT.

The J gene is TRBJ1-1, the V gene TRBV6-6, with 7 bases aligning to TRBD1. Losses at the gene ends were 3 bases for V and 9 bases for J; bases not matched to a gene: 7. This CDR3 is 13 amino acids long. Germline CDR1 MNHNY, CDR2 SVGAGI (reference sequence). The CDR3 loop is CASSYQGGEQAFF. CDR3 nucleotides: TGTGCCAGCAGTTATCAGGGGGGCGAACAAGCTTTCTTT.

The CDR3 DNA follows: TGTGCCAGTAGTAACTTGGCAGGGGGCGAGTATAGCAATCAGCCCCAGCATTTT. It is translated as CASSNLAGGEYSNQPQHF. The rearrangement links TRBV19 to TRBJ1-5, with TRBD1 matching 8 bases. The CDR3 is 18 amino acids. From germline, CDR1 is LNHDA and CDR2 SQIVND (reference sequence). Germline trimming cut 4 bases from V and 0 bases from J; bases unmatched to any gene: 11. Using reference TRBV19 and TRBJ1-5 for the parts outside the CDR3, the full variable domain is DGGITQSPKYLFRKEGQNVTLSCEQNLNHDAMYWYRQDPGQGLRLIYYSQIVNDFQKGDIAEGYSVSREKKESFPLTVTSAQKNPTAFYLCASSNLAGGEYSNQPQHFGDGTRLSIL.

The CDR3 DNA follows: TGTGCCAGCAGTGAGCTGACAATTCAGGCCAATGAGCAGTTCTTC. This translates into CASSELTIQANEQFF. This chain uses TRBV2 with TRBJ2-1; D is uncertain. Germline V gene lookup returns CDR1 SNHLY and CDR2 FYNNEI. This CDR3 spans 15 amino acids. V dropped 3 bases and J dropped 6 bases, with 15 bases sitting between them.